The source of this T cell receptor beta chain is a study of regulatory T cells in long-lasting Graves disease. At least ten counts were recorded for this clonotype. Assembly of TCR beta libraries relied on iRepertoire HTBI primers together with Arm-PCR of CDR3 regions. TCRdb re-called the multiplex PCR reads with MiXCR, one entry per CDR3 protein. The sample records hundreds of thousands of distinct CDR3 sequences, 25% to 30% being singletons. V lost 3 bases to trimming and J lost 2 bases, with 13 bases between them. From germline, CDR1 is MDHEN and CDR2 SYDVKM. The CDR3 totals 15 residues. Stated time point: persistent/refractory GD, antithyroid drugs over 5 years with positive TRAb. RNA isolated from PBMCs was used to make the TCR library. Each of the patients was recruited from an endocrinology department situated in Xi'an, China.

Sequences were derived from peripheral blood mononuclear cells (PBMCs), sampled when the disease was refractory, from a patient treated with antithyroid drugs. The V and J genes are TRBV28 and TRBJ1-2; D not resolved. The clonotype originates from a female donor with Graves disease. In nucleotides, the CDR3 is TGTGCCAGCAGTTTTCGGGCAGTACGAAACTATGGCTACACCTTC. Its protein is CASSFRAVRNYGYTF.